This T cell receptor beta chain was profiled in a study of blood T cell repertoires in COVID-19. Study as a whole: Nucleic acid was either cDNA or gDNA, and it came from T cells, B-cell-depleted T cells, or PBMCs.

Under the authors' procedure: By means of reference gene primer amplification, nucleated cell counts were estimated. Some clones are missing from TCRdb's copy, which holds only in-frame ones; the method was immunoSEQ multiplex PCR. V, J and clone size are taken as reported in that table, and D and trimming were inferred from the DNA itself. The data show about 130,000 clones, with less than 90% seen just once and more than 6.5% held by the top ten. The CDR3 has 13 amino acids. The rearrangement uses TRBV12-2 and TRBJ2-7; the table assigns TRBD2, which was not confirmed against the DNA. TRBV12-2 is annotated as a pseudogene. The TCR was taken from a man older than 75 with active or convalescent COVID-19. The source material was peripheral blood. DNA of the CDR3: TGTGCAAGTCGCCCCAAGAGAGGATACGAGCAGTACTTC. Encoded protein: CASRPKRGYEQYF.